The sequence of this TCR beta chain was determined in a study of cytomegalovirus exposure and HLA in healthy donors. Study-wide background: The early release's HLA-typed donors yielded 70 million to 85 million unique TCRs.

Study results and limitations: The study put 150 to 200 TCR beta chains on its list as cytomegalovirus-associated. Specificity for CMV antigens was confirmed in vitro for a few of the CMV-associated chains. Follow-up analysis later connected one missense variant in DCLRE1C with trimming of TCR beta V- and J-genes.

Worth noting for this clone: Its antigen remains unidentified.

The length of the CDR3 is 17 residues. Trimming took 5 bases from V and 2 from J; bases not matched to a gene: 10. Germline CDR1 is SGHAT and CDR2 is FQNNGV. The PCR used 60 Vbeta and 13 Jbeta primers. Measured with immunoSEQ multiplex PCR; TCRdb has only the in-frame clones, and not every one. The sample yields about 190,000 clones, more than 75% seen once. The sample was PBMCs. The sequence came from a young man in good health and CMV-seronegative. This chain joins TRBV11-2 and TRBJ1-3; 9 nucleotides match TRBD1. DNA for the CDR3: TGTGCCAGCAGCCCCTTACCCTGGGACAGGGCTGGAAACACCATATATTTT. It is translated as CASSPLPWDRAGNTIYF.